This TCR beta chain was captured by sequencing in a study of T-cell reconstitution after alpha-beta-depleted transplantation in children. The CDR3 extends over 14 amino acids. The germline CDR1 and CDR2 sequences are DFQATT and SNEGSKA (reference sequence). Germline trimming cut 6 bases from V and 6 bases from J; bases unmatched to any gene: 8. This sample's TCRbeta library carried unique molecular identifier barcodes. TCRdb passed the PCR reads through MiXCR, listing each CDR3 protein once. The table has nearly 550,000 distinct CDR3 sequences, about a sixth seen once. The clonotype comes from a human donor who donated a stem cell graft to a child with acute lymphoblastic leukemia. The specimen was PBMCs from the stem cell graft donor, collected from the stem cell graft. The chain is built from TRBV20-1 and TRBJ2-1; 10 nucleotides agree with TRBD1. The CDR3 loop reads CSAPGQGPSNEQFF. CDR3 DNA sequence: TGCAGTGCACCGGGACAGGGGCCGAGCAATGAGCAGTTCTTC.